The clone carrying this T cell receptor (beta chain) was seen a few times. Its matching antigen is unknown. Amplification used 60 Vbeta primers and 13 Jbeta primers. Profiled with immunoSEQ multiplex PCR; TCRdb holds only in-frame clones, not every one. The sample shows roughly 130,000 clones, roughly 88% of them seen only once. V gave up 1 base and J gave up 2 bases, with 14 bases separating them. Germline CDR1 MGHRA, CDR2 YSYEKL. This CDR3 comprises 16 residues. Donors sampled were nominally healthy, though unrecorded immune exposures were likely. This entry belongs to a study of cytomegalovirus exposure and HLA in healthy donors. Study-level findings and limits: Among TCR beta chains, those listed as cytomegalovirus-associated numbered over 150. Several of the most significant clusters appeared, in a later analysis, to be linked to common viral pathogens.

Sample: PBMCs. The chain is built from TRBV4-1 and TRBJ1-2; D not resolved. The sequence derives from a woman in her forties in good health and CMV-seronegative. CDR3 region: CASSQAITAENYGYTF. The CDR3 DNA follows: TGCGCCAGCAGCCAAGCTATCACAGCGGAGAACTATGGCTACACCTTC.